This T cell receptor (beta chain) was captured in a study of PD-L1 blockade in urothelial cancer. Study at large: Every 3 weeks, patients received intravenous atezolizumab 1,200 mg, beginning 2014.

The CDR3 is 13 residues long. The germline gives CDR1 WSHSY, CDR2 SAAADI. Trimming pared 7 bases from V and 3 bases from J, leaving 13 bases between. Study-level results: By 3 weeks, tumor-associated blood clones had expanded more in durable-benefit patients.

Profiled with immunoSEQ multiplex PCR; TCRdb holds only in-frame clones, not every one. The sample records tens of thousands of clones, 87% being singletons. A note on this clone: The antigen is not known.

This TCR was sampled from a man between 60 and 75 years old with urothelial cancer. Specimen: PBMCs, collected around atezolizumab (anti-PD-L1) treatment. The chain carries TRBV10-2 and TRBJ2-7, with TRBD2 as a possible D gene (6 bases). CDR3 sequence: CASTPGTVYEQYF. The CDR3 nucleotides read TGCGCCAGCACCCCCGGGACTGTCTACGAGCAGTACTTC.